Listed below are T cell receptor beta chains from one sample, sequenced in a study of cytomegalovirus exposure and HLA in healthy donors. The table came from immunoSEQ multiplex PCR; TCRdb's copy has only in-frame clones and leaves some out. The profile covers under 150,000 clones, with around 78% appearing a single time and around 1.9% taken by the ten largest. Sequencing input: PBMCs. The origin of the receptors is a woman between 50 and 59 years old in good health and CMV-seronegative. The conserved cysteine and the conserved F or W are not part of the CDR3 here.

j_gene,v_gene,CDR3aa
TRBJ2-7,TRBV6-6,ASSAGLAYEQY
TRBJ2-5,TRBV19,ALTLQETQY
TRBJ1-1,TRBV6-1,ASSRDNTEAF
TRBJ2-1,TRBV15,ATKGQGFDNEQF
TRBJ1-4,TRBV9,ASSVREGSNEKLF
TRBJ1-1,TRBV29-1,SVEGQGAAEAF
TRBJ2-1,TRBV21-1,ASRAGVDNEQF
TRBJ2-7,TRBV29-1,SVEAAGQTYEQY
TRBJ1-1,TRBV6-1,ASSQGGQGMNTEAF
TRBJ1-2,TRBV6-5,ASSYGLENYGYT
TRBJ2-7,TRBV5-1,ASSGGTSGSYEQY